Each of the 23 T cell receptor beta chains below was sequenced from the same sample in a study of cytomegalovirus exposure and HLA in healthy donors. The primer mix had 60 Vbeta and 13 Jbeta primers. Some clones are missing from TCRdb's copy, which holds only in-frame ones; the method was immunoSEQ multiplex PCR. The sample's table shows more than 110,000 clones. Sequenced sample: PBMCs. All receptors derive from a man aged 35 to 55 in good health and CMV-seronegative.

In nucleotides, the CDR3 is TGTGCCAGCAGCTTAGGTATCAGCAATCAGCCCCAGCATTTT. Translating it yields CASSLGISNQPQHF. This sequence joins TRBV7-2 and TRBJ1-5; D not certain. Germline assignment: CDR1 SGHTA and CDR2 FQGNSA. The CDR3 runs 14 residues. The V end lost 1 base, the J end lost 1 base, and 5 bases lay between the germline ends.

The chain employs TRBV11-2 and TRBJ1-1; weak D call: TRBD1 (5 bases). V was pared by 3 bases and J by 11 bases, with 13 bases between. The CDR3 sequence is 12 residues long. Germline CDR1 reads SGHAT; CDR2 reads FQNNGV. DNA for the CDR3: TGTGCCAGCAGCTTTCGGGGGGGGGACGCTTTCTTT. As protein: CASSFRGGDAFF.

The chain combines TRBV7-9 with TRBJ1-6, with 10 bases matching TRBD1. This CDR3 spans 14 amino acids. V gave up 5 bases and J gave up 10 bases; unmatched junction bases: 5. The germline V gene encodes CDR1 SEHNR and CDR2 FQNEAQ (reference sequence). This CDR3 is CASSPGTGVSPLHF. In DNA form, the CDR3 reads TGTGCCAGCAGCCCAGGGACAGGGGTCTCACCCCTCCACTTT.

The chain employs TRBV5-6 and TRBJ2-2; possibly TRBD2 for D (6 bases). The V gene lost 0 bases and the J gene lost 7 bases, with 10 bases spanning the gap. Looked up from germline, CDR1 is SGHDT and CDR2 is YYEEEE. The CDR3 covers 14 residues. The DNA for the CDR3 is TGTGCCAGCAGCTTGGCTCGGGGGATCGGGGAGCTGTTTTTT. Protein: CASSLARGIGELFF. Filled out from reference TRBV5-6 and TRBJ2-2, the complete variable domain reads DAGVTQSPTHLIKTRGQQVTLRCSPKSGHDTVSWYQQALGQGPQFIFQYYEEEERQRGNFPDRFSGHQFPNYSSELNVNALLLGDSALYLCASSLARGIGELFFGEGSRLTVL.

The genes are TRBV19 and TRBJ2-6; 8 nucleotides align to TRBD1. The V segment lost 3 bases and the J segment 0 bases; nucleotides outside the gene matches: 4. The CDR3 is made up of 17 amino acids. Germline lookup yields CDR1 LNHDA and CDR2 SQIVND (reference sequence). The CDR3 sequence: CASSIRDRFSGANVLTF. CDR3 DNA: TGTGCCAGTAGTATCCGGGACAGGTTCTCTGGGGCCAACGTCCTGACTTTC.

The rearrangement links TRBV6-1 to TRBJ1-2; TRBD1 is a possible D gene (5 bases). V lost 1 base and J lost 4, with 19 bases in between. In germline, CDR1 is MNHNS, CDR2 SASEGT. This CDR3 is 17 amino acids long. This CDR3 reads CASSEGTTFSSSYGYTF. CDR3 sequence (DNA): TGTGCCAGCAGTGAAGGGACAACTTTCTCGTCTTCCTATGGCTACACCTTC.

The chain links TRBV28 to TRBJ1-5; D might be TRBD1 (5 bases). Germline loops: CDR1 MDHEN, CDR2 SYDVKM. The germline V and J ends were trimmed by 6 bases and 7 bases, with 19 bases remaining between them. This CDR3 is 15 amino acids long. For the CDR3, the DNA is TGTGCCAGCAGCACCGAGGACATCACATGGCAGCCCCAGCATTTT. The encoded protein is CASSTEDITWQPQHF.

This chain uses TRBV7-9 with TRBJ2-2, with 7 bases lining up with TRBD2. Germline-derived CDR1 and CDR2 are SEHNR and FQNEAQ (reference sequence). This CDR3 region has 15 residues. V lost 7 bases to trimming and J lost 4 bases; unmatched junction nucleotides: 9. In nucleotides, the CDR3 is TGTGCCAGCATCGGGACTTCGGGAGGCACCGGGGAGCTGTTTTTT. This sequence encodes CASIGTSGGTGELFF.

Of note for this clone: The same CDR3 also results from other DNA sequences found in this sample. The chain combines TRBV5-1 with TRBJ1-1; D unresolved. Deletions cut 0 bases from V and 1 base from J, with 4 bases between. In germline, CDR1 is SGHRS, CDR2 YFSETQ. This CDR3 contains 13 residues. The CDR3 DNA follows: TGCGCCAGCAGCTTGGATAGGAACACTGAAGCTTTCTTT. This encodes CASSLDRNTEAFF.

The CDR3 spells CASSQVRDRGREGYTF. As DNA, the CDR3 is TGCGCCAGCAGCCAAGTCCGGGACAGGGGGCGGGAGGGCTACACCTTC. The gene calls are TRBV4-3 and TRBJ1-2; 12 bases line up with TRBD1. J gave up 8 bases and V 1 base, and 8 bases lay outside the gene matches. Germline CDR1 LGHNA, CDR2 YSLEER. There are 16 residues in the CDR3.

V usage is TRBV4-3 and J usage is TRBJ2-1; maybe TRBD1 (5 bases). This CDR3 has 15 residues. The V gene's germline CDR1 is LGHNA and CDR2 YSLEER. V was trimmed by 4 bases and J by 6 bases, leaving 16 bases between them. CDR3 sequence (DNA): TGCGCCAGCAGCCGGGGCAGGTCTGCGGTCAATGAGCAGTTCTTC. This sequence encodes CASSRGRSAVNEQFF.

The genes are TRBV4-1 and TRBJ2-5; 9 positions agree with TRBD2. V shed 2 bases, J shed 5 bases, and the junction held 3 bases outside the gene matches. CDR3 length: 14 amino acids. Germline V gene lookup returns CDR1 MGHRA and CDR2 YSYEKL. CDR3 sequence: CASSQWTSVETQYF. The DNA of the CDR3 is TGCGCCAGCAGCCAATGGACTAGCGTCGAGACCCAGTACTTC.

V is TRBV5-8 and J is TRBJ2-5; D remains ambiguous. V was cut by 0 bases and J by 2 bases, with 5 bases left in between. The germline gives CDR1 SGHTS, CDR2 YDEGEE. The CDR3 length is 13 residues. The CDR3 is CASSLGRQETQYF. In DNA, the CDR3 is TGTGCCAGCAGCTTGGGCAGACAAGAGACCCAGTACTTC.

The V and J genes are TRBV5-1 and TRBJ2-7, with 8 bases lining up with TRBD1. Germline values: CDR1 SGHRS, CDR2 YFSETQ. The CDR3 has 14 amino acids. J gave up 1 base and V 7 bases, and 7 bases lay outside the gene matches. The CDR3 DNA is TGCGCCAGCGCACCCGGGGACAGGTCCTACGAGCAGTACTTC. Amino acid sequence: CASAPGDRSYEQYF.

V is TRBV4-1 and J is TRBJ1-5; the match to TRBD1 covers 8 bases. CDR3 length: 15 amino acids. Germline V lookup: CDR1 MGHRA, CDR2 YSYEKL. V was pared by 1 base and J by 4 bases, with 3 bases of the junction left unmatched. This CDR3 reads CASSQADRDNQPQHF. CDR3 bases: TGCGCCAGCAGCCAAGCGGACAGGGATAATCAGCCCCAGCATTTT.

The chain couples TRBV7-2 to TRBJ1-5; D is unclear. The CDR3 contains 15 residues. V was trimmed by 5 bases and J by 0 bases, leaving 11 bases between them. Germline-derived CDR1 and CDR2 are SGHTA and FQGNSA. The CDR3 spells CASSVSHDSNQPQHF. The CDR3 nucleotides read TGTGCCAGCAGCGTTTCACATGATAGCAATCAGCCCCAGCATTTT.

The chain has TRBV5-1 and TRBJ2-2; TRBD2 matches 10 bases. Germline assignment: CDR1 SGHRS and CDR2 YFSETQ. The CDR3 extends over 14 amino acids. Germline trimming cut 4 bases from V and 6 bases from J; bases unmatched to any gene: 3. CDR3 DNA sequence: TGCGCCAGCAGCCCCGGGACTAGCGCCGGGGAGCTGTTTTTT. This translates into CASSPGTSAGELFF.

The rearrangement joins TRBV15 to TRBJ2-2; TRBD1 agrees at 8 bases. Germline V gene data show CDR1 as LNHNV and CDR2 as YYDKDF (reference sequence). With V trimmed by 8 bases and J by 4 bases, 6 bases remained unmatched. The CDR3 contains 14 residues. CDR3 region: CATGKDRVTGELFF. The CDR3 DNA reads TGTGCCACCGGAAAGGACAGGGTCACCGGGGAGCTGTTTTTT.

The chain recombines TRBV5-1 with TRBJ1-6; perhaps TRBD1 as D (5 bases). Trimming cost V 0 bases and J 6 bases, with 13 bases left between them. This CDR3 contains 16 residues. The germline CDR1 and CDR2 sequences are SGHRS and YFSETQ. In DNA, the CDR3 is TGCGCCAGCAGCTTGGCCGGGGGGAATAGTAATTCACCCCTCCACTTT. This encodes CASSLAGGNSNSPLHF.

V is TRBV5-1 and J is TRBJ2-2; tentatively, D is TRBD1 (5 bases). The CDR3 consists of 14 residues. The germline CDR1 and CDR2 sequences are SGHRS and YFSETQ. V shed 1 base and J shed 3 bases, with 7 bases lying between them. This CDR3 reads CASSLQGDTGELFF. CDR3 coding DNA: TGCGCCAGCAGCTTGCAGGGCGACACCGGGGAGCTGTTTTTT.

This chain connects TRBV5-1 to TRBJ1-2; D might be TRBD1 (6 bases). The germline V gene has CDR1 SGHRS and CDR2 YFSETQ. This CDR3 has 15 amino acids. V was pared by 0 bases and J by 0 bases, with 9 bases between. The CDR3 loop is CASSLDGQSNYGYTF. In DNA, the CDR3 is TGCGCCAGCAGCTTGGACGGACAGTCTAACTATGGCTACACCTTC. The full variable domain, its missing parts supplied by reference TRBV5-1 and TRBJ1-2, is KAGVTQTPRYLIKTRGQQVTLSCSPISGHRSVSWYQQTPGQGLQFLFEYFSETQRNKGNFPGRFSGRQFSNSRSEMNVSTLELGDSALYLCASSLDGQSNYGYTFGSGTRLTVV.

The chain recombines TRBV9 with TRBJ1-5; D gene ambiguous. Per germline, CDR1 SGDLS and CDR2 YYNGEE. V was cut by 0 bases and J by 6 bases, with 7 bases left in between. This CDR3 is 13 amino acids long. Written as DNA, the CDR3 is TGTGCCAGCAGCGTAGCTGGCGGTCAGCCCCAGCATTTT. It is translated as CASSVAGGQPQHF.

CDR3 protein: CASSFGQSNQPQHF. CDR3 nucleotide sequence: TGTGCCAGCAGCTTCGGACAGAGCAATCAGCCCCAGCATTTT. The chain couples TRBV7-8 to TRBJ1-5, with D possibly matching TRBD1 (6 bases). The germline V and J ends were trimmed by 3 bases and 1 base, with 7 bases remaining between them. The germline V gene has CDR1 SGHVS and CDR2 FQNEAQ. The CDR3 runs to 14 residues. Full variable domain (outside the CDR3, taken from reference TRBV7-8 and TRBJ1-5): GAGVSQSPRYKVAKRGQDVALRCDPISGHVSLFWYQQALGQGPEFLTYFQNEAQLDKSGLPSDRFFAERPEGSVSTLKIQRTQQEDSAVYLCASSFGQSNQPQHFGDGTRLSIL.